These 28 T cell receptor beta chains were sequenced from one sample in a study of blood T cell repertoires in COVID-19. TCRdb's table, derived via immunoSEQ multiplex PCR, lists solely in-frame clones and lacks some. The repertoire holds some 120,000 clones, with over 75% as singletons. Sequencing was performed on peripheral blood. These receptors came from an elderly woman with acute or convalescent COVID-19.

The gene calls are TRBV16 and TRBJ1-1; D is uncertain. V shed 4 bases and J shed 7 bases, with 10 bases lying between them. Germline V lookup: CDR1 KGHSY, CDR2 FQNENV. This CDR3 has 12 amino acids. CDR3 sequence (DNA): TGTGCCAGCAGCCCATCGCGGGGTGAAGCTTTCTTT. Protein: CASSPSRGEAFF. Full variable domain (rest looked up from reference TRBV16 and TRBJ1-1): GEEVAQTPKHLVRGEGQKAKLYCAPIKGHSYVFWYQQVLKNEFKFLISFQNENVFDETGMPKERFSAKCLPNSPCSLEIQATKLEDSAVYFCASSPSRGEAFFGQGTRLTVV.

This chain links TRBV4-2 with TRBJ1-6; tentatively, D is TRBD1 (6 bases). Germline V gene lookup returns CDR1 LGHNA and CDR2 YNFKEQ. CDR3 length equals 14 residues. The ends were cut back, 8 bases at V and 6 bases at J, with 14 bases in the middle. CDR3 bases: TGTGCCAGCGGACAGTCGGATCTTAATTCACCCCTCCACTTT. Its protein is CASGQSDLNSPLHF.

Details on this clone: At one of its ends the junction is not consistent with the germline gene, which may arise from a read error. This same CDR3 is encoded by further DNA sequences in the sample. The J gene is TRBJ1-1, the V gene TRBV10-3; TRBD1 matches 7 bases. The germline CDR1 and CDR2 sequences are ENHRY and SYGVKD. CDR3 length: 13 residues. CDR3 sequence: CAISEGTATEAFF. CDR3 nucleotide sequence: TGTGCCATCAGTGAAGGGACAGCTACTGAAGCTTTTTTT.

The J gene is TRBJ1-5, the V gene TRBV6-2 or TRBV6-3; D gene unclear. Looked up from germline, CDR1 is MNHEY and CDR2 is SVGEGT. Trimming took 2 bases from V and 3 from J, leaving 11 bases between them. CDR3 length: 15 residues. The CDR3 sequence is CASSYAGFPNQPQHF. CDR3 sequence (DNA): TGTGCCAGCAGTTACGCGGGGTTTCCCAATCAGCCCCAGCATTTT.

This chain connects TRBV6-5 to TRBJ1-1, with 7 bases that match TRBD1. The CDR3 consists of 14 residues. CDR1 is MNHEY, CDR2 SVGAGI, per germline. V lost 6 bases to trimming and J lost 3 bases; unmatched junction nucleotides: 7. The CDR3 DNA follows: TGTGCCAGCAGGCTATTGGACAGGTACACTGAAGCTTTCTTT. Its translation is CASRLLDRYTEAFF.

J is TRBJ1-5 and V is TRBV10-3, with 7 bases aligning to TRBD1. Trimming cost V 7 bases and J 7 bases; bases outside gene matches: 7. This CDR3 is 13 amino acids long. Germline V lookup: CDR1 ENHRY, CDR2 SYGVKD. The chain's CDR3 is CAITDRVDQPQHF. As DNA, the CDR3 is TGTGCCATCACCGACAGGGTAGACCAGCCCCAGCATTTT.

The chain employs TRBV2 and TRBJ2-2; 8 nucleotides agree with TRBD1. V lost 6 bases to trimming and J lost 1 base; unmatched junction nucleotides: 1. Germline CDR1 is SNHLY and CDR2 is FYNNEI. This CDR3 region has 14 residues. In nucleotides, the CDR3 is TGTGCCAGCAGGGGGACAGGGAACACCGGGGAGCTGTTTTTT. Translation gives CASRGTGNTGELFF.

The chain recombines TRBV5-1 with TRBJ1-1; the D is unclear. Per germline, CDR1 SGHRS and CDR2 YFSETQ. There are 12 residues in the CDR3. V gave up 7 bases and J gave up 8 bases, with 15 bases separating them. CDR3: CASGPLDGEAFF. CDR3 sequence (DNA): TGCGCCAGCGGTCCCCTAGACGGAGAAGCTTTCTTT.

The rearrangement links TRBV29-1 to TRBJ1-4, with a weak D call TRBD1 (5 bases). The germline V and J ends were trimmed by 7 bases and 4 bases, with 13 bases remaining between them. The CDR3 runs to 13 residues. The germline gives CDR1 SQVTM, CDR2 ANQGSEA. The CDR3 sequence is CSAPAGGNEKLFF. The DNA of the CDR3 is TGCAGCGCTCCTGCGGGGGGTAATGAAAAACTGTTTTTT. The variable domain in full, completed from reference TRBV29-1 and TRBJ1-4, reads SAVISQKPSRDICQRGTSLTIQCQVDSQVTMMFWYRQQPGQSLTLIATANQGSEATYESGFVIDKFPISRPNLTFSTLTVSNMSPEDSSIYLCSAPAGGNEKLFFGSGTQLSVL.

The V call is TRBV7-7, the J call TRBJ1-1, with 8 bases that match TRBD1. Looked up from germline, CDR1 is SSHAT and CDR2 is FNYEAQ (reference sequence). With V trimmed by 5 bases and J by 0 bases, 5 bases remained unmatched. This CDR3 spans 15 amino acids. CDR3 nucleotide sequence: TGTGCCAGCAGCATTGGACAGGGACTGAACACTGAAGCTTTCTTT. Its translation: CASSIGQGLNTEAFF.

This clone was recorded once. The chain is built from TRBV4-1 and TRBJ1-1; TRBD1 matches at 9 bases. Germline CDR1 reads MGHRA; CDR2 reads YSYEKL. V lost 4 bases to trimming and J lost 4 bases; unmatched junction nucleotides: 10. There are 16 residues in the CDR3. The CDR3 DNA is TGCGCCAGCAGCCTCATTCCGGGACAGGGTGGCACTGAAGCTTTCTTT. Encoded protein: CASSLIPGQGGTEAFF.

This clone was seen only a few times. The chain links TRBV5-1 to TRBJ1-3; possible D gene TRBD1, 5 bases. The germline CDR1 and CDR2 sequences are SGHRS and YFSETQ. The CDR3 spans 16 residues. V was clipped by 1 base and J by 1 base, with 12 bases between them. CDR3 in DNA: TGCGCCAGCAGCTTGCCGGACGGGGGGTCTGGAAACACCATATATTTT. Its translation is CASSLPDGGSGNTIYF.

The chain recombines TRBV19 with TRBJ1-1; tentative D call: TRBD1 (6 bases). The germline V gene encodes CDR1 LNHDA and CDR2 SQIVND (reference sequence). The CDR3 loop spans 15 amino acids. V dropped 7 bases and J dropped 0 bases, with 15 bases sitting between them. The CDR3 reads CASTIGQYMNTEAFF. The CDR3 DNA follows: TGTGCCAGTACCATTGGACAGTACATGAACACTGAAGCTTTCTTT.

The chain uses TRBV6-1 and TRBJ2-7; no definite D call. The germline CDR1 and CDR2 sequences are MNHNS and SASEGT. This CDR3 spans 13 amino acids. Trimming took 1 base from V and 0 from J, leaving 4 bases between them. Here the CDR3 DNA reads TGTGCCAGCAGTGAAGAGCCCTCCTACGAGCAGTACGTC. This encodes CASSEEPSYEQYV.

The V and J genes are TRBV28 and TRBJ1-1, with no clear D. The V end lost 3 bases, the J end lost 1 base, and 12 bases lay between the germline ends. The CDR3 totals 15 residues. Germline CDR1 MDHEN, CDR2 SYDVKM. The CDR3 coding sequence is TGTGCCAGCAGTTTTCTCCGGGGAGAGAACACTGAAGCTTTCTTT. This sequence encodes CASSFLRGENTEAFF.

The CDR3, as DNA: TGTGCCAGCAGTTTATTGGGTCAGGTGGGGGGGGCCCAGCATTTT. Translating gives CASSLLGQVGGAQHF. The chain combines TRBV28 with TRBJ1-5; D possibly corresponds to TRBD1 (5 bases). The CDR3 has 15 residues. CDR1 and CDR2 (germline): MDHEN, SYDVKM. The V gene lost 1 base and the J gene lost 11 bases, with 18 bases spanning the gap.

CDR3 protein: CASSYGGARNTIYF. CDR3 nucleotides: TGTGCCAGCAGTTATGGGGGGGCGCGGAACACCATATATTTT. This sequence joins TRBV6-5 and TRBJ1-3; D perhaps matches TRBD1 (6 bases). The V gene's germline CDR1 is MNHEY and CDR2 SVGAGI. Deletions cut 3 bases from V and 7 bases from J, with 13 bases between. The CDR3 totals 14 residues.

The gene calls are TRBV5-1 and TRBJ1-2, with 9 positions matching TRBD1. Germline assignment: CDR1 SGHRS and CDR2 YFSETQ. V was clipped by 4 bases and J by 2 bases; unmatched bases: 6. This CDR3 has 15 amino acids. The CDR3: CASSENTGGNYGYTF. The DNA of the CDR3 is TGCGCCAGCAGCGAGAATACAGGGGGCAACTATGGCTACACCTTC.

The sample holds one count of this clone. The J gene is TRBJ2-3, the V gene TRBV4-2; no clear D gene. Germline CDR1 and CDR2: LGHNA and YNFKEQ. V lost 0 bases and J lost 6, with 10 bases in between. There are 14 residues in the CDR3. The CDR3 nucleotides are TGTGCCAGCAGCCAAGATTCCTTCGGTGATACGCAGTATTTT. This encodes CASSQDSFGDTQYF.

The V and J genes are TRBV7-9 and TRBJ1-4; D gene uncertain. This CDR3 is built from 15 residues. V lost 1 base, J lost 8 bases, and 14 bases lay in between. CDR1 and CDR2 (germline): SEHNR, FQNEAQ (reference sequence). CDR3 region: CASSLVGGAGEKLFF. CDR3 nucleotides: TGTGCCAGCAGCTTAGTAGGAGGCGCCGGGGAAAAACTGTTTTTT.

The CDR3 DNA follows: TGTGCCACCAGTGATGCGGACAGAGTTAGCACAGATACGCAGTATTTT. It translates to CATSDADRVSTDTQYF. The V call is TRBV24-1, the J call TRBJ2-3; D perhaps matches TRBD1 (6 bases). Trimming removed 3 bases from V and 0 bases from J, with 12 bases in between. The CDR3 runs 16 residues. Germline V gene data show CDR1 as KGHDR and CDR2 as SFDVKD.

V gene TRBV7-2 combines with J gene TRBJ1-6, with unresolved D. Germline V CDR1 and CDR2: SGHTA, FQGNSA. V lost 1 base and J 14 bases, leaving 12 bases between the germline ends. This CDR3 comprises 13 residues. For the CDR3, the DNA is TGTGCCAGCAGCTTAGAAGTGTTTCGGGCCCTCCACTTT. Protein sequence: CASSLEVFRALHF.

The chain is built from TRBV6-5 and TRBJ1-2; the D gene is possibly TRBD1 (6 bases). The CDR3 spans 14 residues. Trimming took 7 bases from V and 5 from J, leaving 17 bases between them. In germline, CDR1 is MNHEY, CDR2 SVGAGI. CDR3 nucleotide sequence: TGTGCCAGCAAAAGACAGGCCCGTTTGTATGGCTACACCTTC. This encodes CASKRQARLYGYTF.

V usage is TRBV7-3 and J usage is TRBJ1-2, with 8 bases identical to TRBD1. V shed 5 bases and J 5 bases; nucleotides not matched to a gene: 10. The CDR3 length is 15 residues. CDR1 is SGHTA and CDR2 is FQGTGA in the germline V gene. The CDR3 spells CASSPGGRVGYGYTF. The CDR3, as DNA: TGTGCCAGCAGCCCAGGGGGCAGGGTGGGGTATGGCTACACCTTC.

The rearrangement links TRBV5-4 to TRBJ1-1; TRBD1 aligns across 11 bases. Looked up from germline, CDR1 is SGHNT and CDR2 is YYREEE (reference sequence). There are 15 residues in the CDR3. Germline trimming cut 3 bases from V and 4 bases from J; bases unmatched to any gene: 5. CDR3 in DNA: TGTGCCAGCAGCTGGGCCGGGACAGGGGGCACTGAAGCTTTCTTT. It translates to CASSWAGTGGTEAFF.

This chain joins TRBV5-1 and TRBJ2-5, with D possibly being TRBD1 (6 bases). Trimming took off 4 bases at V and 3 bases at J, with 10 bases between the two ends. Germline CDR1 and CDR2: SGHRS and YFSETQ. The CDR3 is 13 amino acids. In DNA form, the CDR3 reads TGCGCCAGCAGCCCCCCAGGGGAAGAGACCCAGTACTTC. This gives the protein CASSPPGEETQYF.

This clone was detected a few times. V and J are TRBV14 and TRBJ1-2; D might be TRBD1 (6 bases). The ends were cut back, 2 bases at V and 7 bases at J, with 14 bases in the middle. Germline CDR1 and CDR2: SGHDN and FVKESK. This CDR3 has 14 amino acids. CDR3 in amino acids: CASSQNHRVSGYTF. Written as DNA, the CDR3 is TGTGCCAGCAGCCAAAACCACAGGGTTAGTGGCTACACCTTC.

J is TRBJ1-6 and V is TRBV27, with TRBD1 matching 9 bases. V trimming: 3 bases; J trimming: 10 bases; junction bases outside the gene matches: 7. Germline values: CDR1 MNHEY, CDR2 SMNVEV (reference sequence). The CDR3 runs to 15 residues. The CDR3 DNA sequence: TGTGCCAGCAGTTTGAGGGACAGGGTTAAGTCACCCCTCCACTTT. This translates into CASSLRDRVKSPLHF.